Sequencing of this T cell receptor (beta chain) was carried out in a study of regulatory and conventional T cells in RAG deficiency. Points from the study as a whole: Control T-cell subsets had markedly higher Shannon entropy and lower Simpson indices than RAG-deficient patients.

The germline CDR1 and CDR2 sequences are SGHTA and FQGTGA. After removal of 1 base from V and 5 bases from J, the junction contained 8 bases not matched to a gene. This CDR3 comprises 15 residues. Comments on this clone: Its antigen is still unknown.

The sorted regulatory T cells were CD4+, CD25-high and CD127-low, with genomic DNA sequenced. Clones were read by immunoSEQ multiplex PCR, and TCRdb kept only the in-frame ones, dropping some. The repertoire holds several thousand clones, with 93% as singletons. These data were also reused for a study on regulatory T cells. That paper states: Amplification used 52 TRBV primers and 13 TRBJ primers.

The origin of this receptor is a human donor in good health. The source material was CD127- CD25+ CD4+ Tregs sorted from blood. The chain recombines TRBV7-3 with TRBJ2-7, with 7 bases aligning to TRBD2. The CDR3 loop is CASSLIRGGNNEQYF. The CDR3 bases are TGTGCCAGCAGCTTAATTCGGGGAGGGAACAACGAGCAGTACTTC. The whole variable domain, remainder taken from reference TRBV7-3 and TRBJ2-7, is GAGVSQTPSNKVTEKGKYVELRCDPISGHTALYWYRQSLGQGPEFLIYFQGTGAADDSGLPNDRFFAVRPEGSVSTLKIQRTERGDSAVYLCASSLIRGGNNEQYFGPGTRLTVT.